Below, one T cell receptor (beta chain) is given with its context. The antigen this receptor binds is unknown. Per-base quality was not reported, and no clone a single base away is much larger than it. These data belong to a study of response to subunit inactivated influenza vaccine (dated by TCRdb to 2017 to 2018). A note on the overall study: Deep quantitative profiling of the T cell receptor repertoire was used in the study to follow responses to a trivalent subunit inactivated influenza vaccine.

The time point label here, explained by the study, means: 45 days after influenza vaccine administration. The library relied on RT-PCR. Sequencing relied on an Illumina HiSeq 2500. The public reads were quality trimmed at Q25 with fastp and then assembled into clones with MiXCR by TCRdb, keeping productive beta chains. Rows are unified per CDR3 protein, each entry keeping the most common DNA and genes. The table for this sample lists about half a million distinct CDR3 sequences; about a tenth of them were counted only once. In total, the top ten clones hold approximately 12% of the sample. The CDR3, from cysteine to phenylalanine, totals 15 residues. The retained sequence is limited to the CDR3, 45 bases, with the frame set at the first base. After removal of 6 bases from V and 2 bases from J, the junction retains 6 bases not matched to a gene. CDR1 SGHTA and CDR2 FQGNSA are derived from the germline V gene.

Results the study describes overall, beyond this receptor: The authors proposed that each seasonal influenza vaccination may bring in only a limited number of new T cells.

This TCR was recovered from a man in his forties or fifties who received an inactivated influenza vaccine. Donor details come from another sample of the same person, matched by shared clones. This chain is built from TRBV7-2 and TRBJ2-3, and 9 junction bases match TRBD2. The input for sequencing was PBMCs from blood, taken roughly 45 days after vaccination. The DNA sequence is TGTGCCAGCAGTCGCGGGGGGGGTTACACAGATACGCAGTATTTT. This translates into CASSRGGGYTDTQYF.